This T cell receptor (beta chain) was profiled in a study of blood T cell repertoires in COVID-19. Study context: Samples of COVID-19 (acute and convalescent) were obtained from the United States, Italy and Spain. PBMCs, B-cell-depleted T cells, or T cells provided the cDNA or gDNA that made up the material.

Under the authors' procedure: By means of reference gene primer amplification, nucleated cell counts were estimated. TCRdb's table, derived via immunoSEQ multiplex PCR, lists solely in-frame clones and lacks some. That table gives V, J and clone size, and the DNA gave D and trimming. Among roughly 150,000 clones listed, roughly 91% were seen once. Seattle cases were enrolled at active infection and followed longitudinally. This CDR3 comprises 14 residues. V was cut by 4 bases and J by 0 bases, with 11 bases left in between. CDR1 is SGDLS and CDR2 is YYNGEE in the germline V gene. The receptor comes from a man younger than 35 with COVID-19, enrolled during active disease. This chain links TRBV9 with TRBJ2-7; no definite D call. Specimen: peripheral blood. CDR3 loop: CASSPGHPSYEQYF. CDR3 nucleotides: TGTGCCAGCAGCCCAGGCCATCCCTCCTACGAGCAGTACTTC.